This is a list of T cell receptor beta chains from one sample in a study of T cell clusters in autoimmune cytopenias. TCRdb derives one entry per CDR3 protein from the multiplex PCR reads, leaving out DNA. The listing contains a few thousand distinct CDR3 sequences. This sample also appeared in a second study, on T cell repertoires in aging, cancer and after chemotherapy.

Input material: peripheral blood. Source of these receptors: a human donor in good health. The CDR3 runs from the conserved cysteine through the conserved F or W. Each record gives: V gene, J gene, clone size, CDR3 protein. The listing skips clone size in some rows; elsewhere it reads once, few, many or a size class.

TRBV12-3/TRBV12-4,TRBJ2-2,-,CASSPTWVSGTNTGELFF
TRBV18,TRBJ2-7,-,CASSITSGTHEQYF
TRBV12-3/TRBV12-4,TRBJ2-2,-,CASSFDRLTGELFF
TRBV5-6,TRBJ2-1,-,CASSPSDAVFAYNEQFF
TRBV6-1,TRBJ2-2,medium-sized,CASRHGENTGELFF
TRBV6-5,TRBJ2-2,medium-sized,CASSLLPGHRLNTGELFF
TRBV27,TRBJ2-7,-,CASSERVAGYEQYF
TRBV5-5,TRBJ2-1,-,CASSPYRDFYEQFF
TRBV29-1,TRBJ2-7,large,CSVTVQGRVGLLAYEQYF
TRBV19,TRBJ2-3,-,CASTRAAGGHDTDTQYF
TRBV10-2,TRBJ2-7,-,CASSEEAASSYEQYF
TRBV27,TRBJ2-7,-,CASSLAGLYHEQYF
TRBV19,TRBJ2-6,-,CASSSRDRGSGANVLTF
TRBV27,TRBJ2-7,-,CASRPRPVWDEQYF
TRBV27,TRBJ2-3,-,CASSFYRGYTQYF
TRBV6-2/TRBV6-3,TRBJ1-5,-,CASSERQSYQPQHF
TRBV6-5,TRBJ2-7,-,CASSYSRTGTFYEQYF
TRBV29-1,TRBJ1-2,-,CSVMGDRVDGYTF
TRBV12-3/TRBV12-4,TRBJ2-6,-,CASCHRGGANVLTF